Listed below are T cell receptor beta chains from one sample, sequenced in a study of blood T cell repertoires in COVID-19. Only in-frame clones appear in the TCRdb table, and some are missing; sequencing was by immunoSEQ multiplex PCR. The data show 180,000 or so clones, 90% seen once. The sample comprised peripheral blood. The receptor source for this set is a man aged 45-60 years with acute or convalescent COVID-19. CDR3s include the opening cysteine and the closing phenylalanine or tryptophan. A D gene is named only where the DNA matches it firmly. Clone size, where shown, is once, few, many, or a class for clones that have expanded.

V gene: TRBV19; J gene: TRBJ1-6; D gene: .; clone size: .; CDR3 protein: CRRGIVGSPLHF; CDR3 DNA: TGCCGCCGGGGGATTGTTGGTTCACCCCTCCACTTT
V gene: TRBV3-1/TRBV3-2; J gene: TRBJ1-5; D gene: .; clone size: .; CDR3 protein: CASSLSGDRPQHF; CDR3 DNA: TGTGCCAGCAGCCTATCAGGCGATCGGCCCCAGCATTTT
V gene: TRBV19; J gene: TRBJ1-6; D gene: .; clone size: .; CDR3 protein: CASSIVIGGPLHF; CDR3 DNA: TGTGCCAGTAGTATAGTGATCGGCGGACCCCTCCACTTT
V gene: TRBV4-2; J gene: TRBJ2-2; D gene: .; clone size: .; CDR3 protein: CASSQDREPNTGELFF; CDR3 DNA: TGTGCCAGCAGCCAAGATCGAGAGCCGAACACCGGGGAGCTGTTTTTT
V gene: TRBV9; J gene: TRBJ1-3; D gene: .; clone size: .; CDR3 protein: CASSVDFSSGNTIYF; CDR3 DNA: TGTGCCAGCAGCGTAGATTTCAGCTCTGGAAACACCATATATTTT
V gene: TRBV4-3; J gene: TRBJ2-2; D gene: .; clone size: few; CDR3 protein: CASSRAARTGELFF; CDR3 DNA: TGCGCCAGCAGCCGCGCGGCTCGGACCGGGGAGCTGTTTTTT
V gene: TRBV19; J gene: TRBJ1-3; D gene: .; clone size: .; CDR3 protein: CASTRGSELSGNTIYF; CDR3 DNA: TGTGCCAGTACCCGAGGGAGCGAACTCTCTGGAAACACCATATATTTT
V gene: TRBV7-2; J gene: TRBJ2-6; D gene: .; clone size: .; CDR3 protein: CASSLEFQGWANVLTF; CDR3 DNA: TGTGCCAGCAGCTTAGAATTTCAGGGCTGGGCCAACGTCCTGACTTTC
V gene: TRBV30; J gene: TRBJ2-2; D gene: .; clone size: .; CDR3 protein: CAWSKGAGELFF; CDR3 DNA: TGTGCCTGGAGTAAAGGGGCCGGGGAGCTGTTTTTT
V gene: TRBV18; J gene: TRBJ2-2; D gene: TRBD2; clone size: .; CDR3 protein: CASSPGTSGFTGELFF; CDR3 DNA: TGTGCCAGCTCACCTGGGACTAGCGGATTCACCGGGGAGCTGTTTTTT
V gene: TRBV2; J gene: TRBJ1-3; D gene: TRBD1; clone size: .; CDR3 protein: CASGRQGISGNTIYF; CDR3 DNA: TGTGCCAGCGGCAGACAGGGGATCTCTGGAAACACCATATATTTT